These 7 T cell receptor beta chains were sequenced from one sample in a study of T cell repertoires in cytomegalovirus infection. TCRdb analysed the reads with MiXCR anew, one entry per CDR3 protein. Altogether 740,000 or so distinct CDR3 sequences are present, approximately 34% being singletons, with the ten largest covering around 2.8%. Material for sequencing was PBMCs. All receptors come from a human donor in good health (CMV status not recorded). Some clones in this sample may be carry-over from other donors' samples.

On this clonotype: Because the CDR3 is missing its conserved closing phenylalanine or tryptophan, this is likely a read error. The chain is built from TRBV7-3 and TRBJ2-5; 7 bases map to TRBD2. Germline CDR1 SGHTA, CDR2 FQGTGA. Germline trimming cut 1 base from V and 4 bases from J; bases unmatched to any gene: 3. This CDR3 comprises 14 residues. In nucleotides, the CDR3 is TGTGCCAGCAGCTTAAACGGGGGGATAGAGACCCAGTACTTA. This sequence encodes CASSLNGGIETQYL.

The chain's CDR3 is CATSRELNYGYTF. DNA of the CDR3: TGTGCCACCAGCAGAGAGCTTAACTATGGCTACACCTTC. The gene calls are TRBV15 and TRBJ1-2, with D unresolved. Germline V gene sequence: CDR1 LNHNV, CDR2 YYDKDF (reference sequence). This CDR3 is built from 13 residues. The V gene lost 0 bases and the J gene lost 1 base, with 3 bases spanning the gap.

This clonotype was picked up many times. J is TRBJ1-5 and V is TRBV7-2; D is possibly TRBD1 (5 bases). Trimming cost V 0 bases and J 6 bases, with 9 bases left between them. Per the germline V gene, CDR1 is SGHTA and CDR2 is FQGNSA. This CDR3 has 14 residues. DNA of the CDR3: TGTGCCAGCAGCTTAGCAGGGGCAGGTCAGCCCCAGCATTTT. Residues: CASSLAGAGQPQHF.

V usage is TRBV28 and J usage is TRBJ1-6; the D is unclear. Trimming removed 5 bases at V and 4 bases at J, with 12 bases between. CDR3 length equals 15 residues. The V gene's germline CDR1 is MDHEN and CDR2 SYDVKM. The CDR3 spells CASSIQRLYNSPLHF. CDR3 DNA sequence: TGTGCCAGCAGTATCCAAAGGCTGTATAATTCACCCCTCCACTTT.

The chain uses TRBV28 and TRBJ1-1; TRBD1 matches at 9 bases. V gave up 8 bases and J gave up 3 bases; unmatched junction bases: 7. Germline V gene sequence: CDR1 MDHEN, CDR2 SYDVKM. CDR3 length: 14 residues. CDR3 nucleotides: TGTGCCAGCCATTTATACAGGGGGCACACTGAAGCTTTCTTT. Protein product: CASHLYRGHTEAFF.

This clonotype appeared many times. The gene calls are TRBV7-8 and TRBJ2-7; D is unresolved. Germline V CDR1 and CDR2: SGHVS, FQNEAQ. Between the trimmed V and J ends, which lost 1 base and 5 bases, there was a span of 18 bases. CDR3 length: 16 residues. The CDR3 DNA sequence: TGTGCCAGCAGCTTAGGGACCCCGTGGCAGTTCCACGAGCAGTACTTC. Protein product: CASSLGTPWQFHEQYF. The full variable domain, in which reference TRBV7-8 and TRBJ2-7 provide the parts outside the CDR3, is GAGVSQSPRYKVAKRGQDVALRCDPISGHVSLFWYQQALGQGPEFLTYFQNEAQLDKSGLPSDRFFAERPEGSVSTLKIQRTQQEDSAVYLCASSLGTPWQFHEQYFGPGTRLTVT.

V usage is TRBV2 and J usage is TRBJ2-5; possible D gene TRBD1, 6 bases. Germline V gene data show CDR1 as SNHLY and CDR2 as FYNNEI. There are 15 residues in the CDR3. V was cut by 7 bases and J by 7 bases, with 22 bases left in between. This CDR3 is CASKLGADRIGTQYF. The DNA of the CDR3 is TGTGCCAGCAAACTGGGGGCTGATCGTATTGGGACCCAGTACTTC.